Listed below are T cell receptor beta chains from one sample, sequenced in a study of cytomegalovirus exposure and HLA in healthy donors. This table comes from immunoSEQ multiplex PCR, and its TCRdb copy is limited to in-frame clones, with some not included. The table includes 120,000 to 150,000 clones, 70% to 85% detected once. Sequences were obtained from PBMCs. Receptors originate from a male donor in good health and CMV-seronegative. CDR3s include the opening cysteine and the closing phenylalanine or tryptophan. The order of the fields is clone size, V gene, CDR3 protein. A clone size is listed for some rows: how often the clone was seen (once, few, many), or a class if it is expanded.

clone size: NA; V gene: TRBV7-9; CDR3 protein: CASSFQGAGSPLHF
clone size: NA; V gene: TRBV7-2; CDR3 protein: CASSGQGGNQPQHF
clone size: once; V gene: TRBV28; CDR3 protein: CAGREGANTGELFF
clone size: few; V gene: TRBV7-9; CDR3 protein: CASSSAASEQYF
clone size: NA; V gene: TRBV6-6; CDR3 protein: CASSPSGLAVSYEQYF
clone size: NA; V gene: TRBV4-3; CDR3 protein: CASSPSPGGVYEQYF
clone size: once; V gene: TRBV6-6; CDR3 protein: CASRTGTSGSRDF
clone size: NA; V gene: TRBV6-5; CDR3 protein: CASSYTLAGHSYEQYF
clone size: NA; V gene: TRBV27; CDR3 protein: CASRPTGSSYEQYF
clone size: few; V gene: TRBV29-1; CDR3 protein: CSVEDLRGNTIYF
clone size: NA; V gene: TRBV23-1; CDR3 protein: CASRPDGESNQPQHF
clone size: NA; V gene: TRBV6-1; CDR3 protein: CASSEYTGTDTYEQYF
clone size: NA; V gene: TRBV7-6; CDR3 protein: CASSESGNEQFF
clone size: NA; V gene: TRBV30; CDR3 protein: CAWSGGQIQPQHF
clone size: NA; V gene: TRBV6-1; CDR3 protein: CASSERVAAQETQYF
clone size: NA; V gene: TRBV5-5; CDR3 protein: CASSLVGLAGAADTQYF
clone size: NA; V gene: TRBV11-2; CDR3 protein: CASSSGTSVFETQYF
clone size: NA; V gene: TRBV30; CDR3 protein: CAWLKWESYEQYF
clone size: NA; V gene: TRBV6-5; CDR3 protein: CASTGWGANVLTF
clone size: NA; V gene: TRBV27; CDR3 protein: CASSSIGTVDSYEQYF
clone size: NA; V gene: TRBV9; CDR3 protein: CASSVSGVNTGELFF
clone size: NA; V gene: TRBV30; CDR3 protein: CAWEAKRVEQFF
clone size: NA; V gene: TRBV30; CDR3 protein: CAWSVTRGQGVQPQHF
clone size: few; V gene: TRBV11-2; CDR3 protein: CASSPRLAERKNIQYF
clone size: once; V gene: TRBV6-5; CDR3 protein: CASSSSWGDIQYF
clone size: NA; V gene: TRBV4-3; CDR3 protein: CASSPRQGNYGYTF
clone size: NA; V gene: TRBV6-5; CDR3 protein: CASSYSGLDYEQYF
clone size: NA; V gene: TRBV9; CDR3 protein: CASSPGGTGETQYF
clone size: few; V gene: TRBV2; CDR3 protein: CASSEPGGNSYEQYF
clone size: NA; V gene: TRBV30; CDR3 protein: CAWKSRVYGYTF
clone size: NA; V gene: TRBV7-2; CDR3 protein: CASSVRTAPLTEAFF
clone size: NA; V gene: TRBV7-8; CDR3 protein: CASLERGVSYEQYF
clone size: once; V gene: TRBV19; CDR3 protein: CASSISLGGPTYNEQFF
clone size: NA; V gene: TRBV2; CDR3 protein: CASNGQEKLFF
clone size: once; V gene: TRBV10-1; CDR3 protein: CASREGRVSYEQYF
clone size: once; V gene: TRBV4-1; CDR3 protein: CASSQVRQGGLPGANVLTF
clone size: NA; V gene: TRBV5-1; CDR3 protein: CASRTRGEPNYEQYF
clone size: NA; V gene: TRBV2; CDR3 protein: CASNLVAESSYNEQFF
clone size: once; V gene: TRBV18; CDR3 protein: CASSPYGPHTGELFF
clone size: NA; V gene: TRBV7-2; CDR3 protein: CASSQLSGTSENTQYF
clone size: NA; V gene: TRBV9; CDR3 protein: CASSTGQGAASYGYTF
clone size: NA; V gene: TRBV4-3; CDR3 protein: CASSQDVAATAGYNEQFF
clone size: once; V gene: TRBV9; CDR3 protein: CASSVVSTRELFF
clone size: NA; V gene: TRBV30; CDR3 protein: CAWNPQGLTDTQYF
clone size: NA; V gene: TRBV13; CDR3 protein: CASSLSGSYYNEQFF
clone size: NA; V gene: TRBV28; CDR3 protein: CASISGANTGELFF
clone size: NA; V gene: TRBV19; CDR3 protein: CASSIVSQGELFF
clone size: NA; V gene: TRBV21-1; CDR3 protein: CASSSPGRGLEEQYF